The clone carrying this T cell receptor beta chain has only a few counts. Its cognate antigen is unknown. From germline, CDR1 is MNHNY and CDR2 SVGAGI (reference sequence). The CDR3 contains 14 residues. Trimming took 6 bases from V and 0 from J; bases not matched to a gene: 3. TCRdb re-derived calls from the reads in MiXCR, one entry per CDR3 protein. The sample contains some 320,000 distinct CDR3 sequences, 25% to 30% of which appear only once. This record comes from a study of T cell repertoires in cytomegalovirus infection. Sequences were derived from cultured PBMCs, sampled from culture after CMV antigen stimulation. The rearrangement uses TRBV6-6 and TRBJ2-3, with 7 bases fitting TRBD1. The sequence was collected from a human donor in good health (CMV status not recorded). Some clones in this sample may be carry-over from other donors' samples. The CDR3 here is CASRRTGSTDTQYF. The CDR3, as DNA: TGTGCCAGCAGAAGGACAGGAAGCACAGATACGCAGTATTTT.